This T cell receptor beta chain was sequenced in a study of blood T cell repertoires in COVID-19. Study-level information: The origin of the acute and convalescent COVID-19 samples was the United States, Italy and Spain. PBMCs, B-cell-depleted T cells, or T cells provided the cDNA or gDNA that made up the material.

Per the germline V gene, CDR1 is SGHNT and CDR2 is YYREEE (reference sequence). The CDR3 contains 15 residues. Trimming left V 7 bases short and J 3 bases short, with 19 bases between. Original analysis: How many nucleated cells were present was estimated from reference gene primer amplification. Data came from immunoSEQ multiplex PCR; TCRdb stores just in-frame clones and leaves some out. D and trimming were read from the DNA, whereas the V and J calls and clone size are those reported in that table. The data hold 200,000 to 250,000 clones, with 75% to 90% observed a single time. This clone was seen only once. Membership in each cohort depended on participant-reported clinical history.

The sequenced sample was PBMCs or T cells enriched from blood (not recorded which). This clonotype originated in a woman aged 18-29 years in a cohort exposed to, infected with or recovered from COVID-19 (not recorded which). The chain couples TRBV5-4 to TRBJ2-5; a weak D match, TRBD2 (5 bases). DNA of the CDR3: TGTGCCAGCGCATATGGAGGACCGAGGGAAGAGACCCAGTACTTC. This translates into CASAYGGPREETQYF.